Listed here is a single T cell receptor beta chain. Its antigen is unknown. V lost 1 base, J lost 3 bases, and 10 bases lay in between. The CDR3 contains 15 residues. Germline V gene sequence: CDR1 MNHNS, CDR2 SASEGT. This record comes from a study of cytomegalovirus exposure and HLA in healthy donors. As for the study in general: The same platform was used for the roughly 130 validation repertoires as for the 666 first-cohort repertoires, as reported in a later analysis. Study-wide findings and caveats: It was reported that the classifier diagnosed cytomegalovirus status with high specificity and sensitivity in both the original and validation cohorts.

This table comes from immunoSEQ multiplex PCR, and its TCRdb copy is limited to in-frame clones, with some not included. Of over 250,000 clones in the sample, 86% were seen once. The sample was PBMCs. The chain links TRBV6-1 to TRBJ1-5; D is possibly TRBD1 (5 bases). The sequence was collected from a woman aged 18 to 35 in good health and CMV-seronegative. The CDR3 spells CASSEDRRYNQPQHF. Here the CDR3 DNA reads TGTGCCAGCAGTGAAGACAGGAGATACAATCAGCCCCAGCATTTT.